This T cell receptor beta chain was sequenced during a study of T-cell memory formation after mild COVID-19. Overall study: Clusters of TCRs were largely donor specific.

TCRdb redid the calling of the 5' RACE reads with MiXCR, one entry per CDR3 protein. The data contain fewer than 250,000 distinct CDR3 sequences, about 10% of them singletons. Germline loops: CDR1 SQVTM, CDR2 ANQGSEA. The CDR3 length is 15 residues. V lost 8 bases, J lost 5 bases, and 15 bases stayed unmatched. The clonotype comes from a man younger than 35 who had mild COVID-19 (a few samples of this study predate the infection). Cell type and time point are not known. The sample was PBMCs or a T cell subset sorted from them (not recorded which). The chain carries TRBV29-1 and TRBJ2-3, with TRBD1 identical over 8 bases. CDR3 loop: CSTFGGRGQRDTQYF. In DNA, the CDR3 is TGCAGCACCTTCGGCGGCAGGGGGCAAAGAGATACGCAGTATTTT.